The sequence of this TCR beta chain was determined in a study of cytomegalovirus exposure and HLA in healthy donors. The donors were members of the roughly 120-subject validation cohort (separate from the roughly 660-subject first cohort). Sequenced by immunoSEQ multiplex PCR; TCRdb stores in-frame clones only, minus some. This table holds some 210,000 clones, over 65% found once. The material sequenced was PBMCs. The TCR comes from a woman aged 18-35 years in good health and CMV-seronegative.

The CDR3 region is CASSPETANYGYTF. CDR3 DNA sequence: TGTGCCAGCAGTCCTGAGACAGCTAACTATGGCTACACCTTC. The rearrangement joins TRBV6-1 to TRBJ1-2, with a tentative D call TRBD1 (5 bases). The V and J ends lost 5 bases and 0 bases respectively, with 10 bases between them. CDR3 size: 14 residues. Germline V gene lookup returns CDR1 MNHNS and CDR2 SASEGT.